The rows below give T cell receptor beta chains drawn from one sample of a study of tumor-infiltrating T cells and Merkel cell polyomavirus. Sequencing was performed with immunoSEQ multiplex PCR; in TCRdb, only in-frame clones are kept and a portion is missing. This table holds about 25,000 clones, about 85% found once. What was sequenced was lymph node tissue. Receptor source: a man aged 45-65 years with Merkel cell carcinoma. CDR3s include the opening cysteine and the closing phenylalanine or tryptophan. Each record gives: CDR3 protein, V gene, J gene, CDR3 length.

CDR3aa: CASSVPAGGFYEQFF; v_gene: TRBV28; j_gene: TRBJ2-1; len: 15
CDR3aa: CASSLDGATHEQYF; v_gene: TRBV11-3; j_gene: NA; len: 14
CDR3aa: CASSQEPRASSELAKNIQYF; v_gene: TRBV4-1; j_gene: TRBJ2-4; len: 20
CDR3aa: CASSFSIGAGSADTQYF; v_gene: TRBV11-2; j_gene: TRBJ2-3; len: 17
CDR3aa: CASSGSTGAEAFF; v_gene: TRBV13; j_gene: TRBJ1-1; len: 13
CDR3aa: CASSPQGRLYGYTF; v_gene: TRBV27; j_gene: TRBJ1-2; len: 14
CDR3aa: CASSLGASSSYEQYF; v_gene: TRBV5-5; j_gene: TRBJ2-7; len: 15
CDR3aa: CASSLTGGLSRNIQYF; v_gene: TRBV27; j_gene: TRBJ2-4; len: 16
CDR3aa: CASSERFQETQYF; v_gene: TRBV9; j_gene: TRBJ2-5; len: 13
CDR3aa: CATSRSRGTGYYEQYF; v_gene: TRBV15; j_gene: TRBJ2-7; len: 16
CDR3aa: CASSIGVGGAIGYTF; v_gene: TRBV19; j_gene: TRBJ1-2; len: 15
CDR3aa: CASSSTGGSQPQHF; v_gene: TRBV7-6; j_gene: TRBJ1-5; len: 14
CDR3aa: CASSFLSLAVSTDTQYF; v_gene: TRBV28; j_gene: TRBJ2-3; len: 17
CDR3aa: CASIRSGGVSYEQYF; v_gene: TRBV6-5; j_gene: TRBJ2-7; len: 15
CDR3aa: CASSRLDRMEETQYF; v_gene: TRBV6-6; j_gene: TRBJ2-5; len: 15
CDR3aa: CASSGTGRTEAFF; v_gene: TRBV19; j_gene: TRBJ1-1; len: 13
CDR3aa: CASSSFPGQGARRTGELFF; v_gene: TRBV7-3; j_gene: TRBJ2-2; len: 19
CDR3aa: CASSEGGPRYYEQYF; v_gene: TRBV28; j_gene: TRBJ2-7; len: 15
CDR3aa: CASSLGAGNTEAFF; v_gene: TRBV5-6; j_gene: TRBJ1-1; len: 14
CDR3aa: CAWLSGGGYTF; v_gene: TRBV30; j_gene: TRBJ1-2; len: 11
CDR3aa: CASSRDSRSLSYEQYF; v_gene: TRBV7-8; j_gene: TRBJ2-7; len: 16
CDR3aa: CASSLMVQGSYEQYF; v_gene: TRBV5-4; j_gene: TRBJ2-7; len: 15